The next 10 T cell receptor beta chains were all read from a single sample in a study of cytomegalovirus exposure and HLA in healthy donors. The primer mix had 60 Vbeta and 13 Jbeta primers. Method: immunoSEQ multiplex PCR; TCRdb's copy keeps in-frame clones and lacks some. Of about 170,000 clones listed, approximately 80% are singletons. The sequenced sample was PBMCs. Receptor source: a woman in her forties or fifties in good health and CMV-seronegative.

The chain links TRBV13 to TRBJ1-2; unclear D gene. Trimming shortened V by 0 bases and J by 4 bases, and 15 bases separated the two germline ends. The CDR3 is 16 amino acids. Germline CDR1 reads PRHDT; CDR2 reads FYEKMQ (reference sequence). The CDR3: CASSLGTEGSAYGYTF. CDR3 bases: TGTGCCAGCAGCTTAGGCACCGAGGGATCCGCCTATGGCTACACCTTC.

This clone was counted once. The gene calls are TRBV29-1 and TRBJ2-5, with TRBD2 matching over 8 bases. V was clipped by 4 bases and J by 1 base; unmatched bases: 5. The CDR3 covers 14 residues. CDR1 and CDR2 from the germline V gene are SQVTM and ANQGSEA. The CDR3 DNA follows: TGCAGCGTTGTAGTAGCGGGGTTCCAAGAGACCCAGTACTTC. Amino acid sequence: CSVVVAGFQETQYF.

This clone has a handful of counts. The chain uses TRBV5-6 and TRBJ2-2; maybe TRBD2 (6 bases). V was cut by 2 bases and J by 11 bases, with 13 bases left in between. The germline gives CDR1 SGHDT, CDR2 YYEEEE. This CDR3 comprises 13 residues. The CDR3 coding sequence is TGTGCCAGCAGCTTTACCGGGGGAATTGAGCTGTTTTTT. Its translation: CASSFTGGIELFF.

The chain employs TRBV6-6 and TRBJ2-7; D is perhaps TRBD2 (5 bases). Germline CDR1 MNHNY, CDR2 SVGAGI (reference sequence). This CDR3 is 13 amino acids long. V lost 3 bases to trimming and J lost 6 bases, with 12 bases between them. CDR3 sequence: CASSYSTAGEQYF. The CDR3 coding sequence is TGTGCCAGCAGTTATTCCACTGCGGGCGAGCAGTACTTC.

The CDR3 spells CASSHGTGLISEQYF. The CDR3 DNA reads TGCGCCAGCAGCCATGGAACGGGACTCATATCCGAGCAGTACTTC. This rearrangement joins TRBV5-1 to TRBJ2-7, with D tentatively TRBD2 (6 bases). Trimming shortened V by 4 bases and J by 6 bases, and 20 bases separated the two germline ends. Germline V gene lookup returns CDR1 SGHRS and CDR2 YFSETQ. CDR3 length: 15 residues.

The rearrangement links TRBV7-9 to TRBJ2-3; D is possibly TRBD2 (7 bases). Per the germline V gene, CDR1 is SEHNR and CDR2 is FQNEAQ (reference sequence). Trimming removed 3 bases from V and 6 bases from J, with 16 bases in between. This CDR3 is 15 amino acids long. CDR3 residues: CASSFRGAIPDTQYF. CDR3 DNA sequence: TGTGCCAGCAGCTTTCGGGGGGCCATCCCCGATACGCAGTATTTT.

This sequence joins TRBV7-8 and TRBJ1-1; a possible D gene is TRBD1 (5 bases). The CDR3 has 12 residues. Looked up from germline, CDR1 is SGHVS and CDR2 is FQNEAQ. Trimming left V 4 bases short and J 7 bases short, with 10 bases between. The CDR3: CASSSDSVEAFF. Written as DNA, the CDR3 is TGTGCCAGCAGCTCAGACAGCGTTGAAGCTTTCTTT.

CDR3 region: CASSLAGGITGELFF. DNA of the CDR3: TGTGCCAGCAGCTTAGCGGGAGGGATCACCGGGGAGCTGTTTTTT. J is TRBJ2-2 and V is TRBV28; 11 bases match TRBD2. This CDR3 comprises 15 residues. Germline assignment: CDR1 MDHEN and CDR2 SYDVKM. V dropped 6 bases and J dropped 4; count of bases not matched to a gene: 4.

This clone has only one observation. The rearrangement joins TRBV9 to TRBJ2-1; 12 bases are shared with TRBD2. Germline CDR1 SGDLS, CDR2 YYNGEE. The CDR3 is 19 amino acids. V lost 2 bases, J lost 0 bases, and 9 bases stayed unmatched. CDR3 nucleotides: TGTGCCAGCAGCGTGAGACTAGCGGGGGACCCGAGCTCCTACAATGAGCAGTTCTTC. Amino acid sequence: CASSVRLAGDPSSYNEQFF.

The chain links TRBV6-5 to TRBJ1-5; no firm D call. The CDR3 has 14 amino acids. V lost 6 bases and J lost 1, with 10 bases in between. The germline V gene encodes CDR1 MNHEY and CDR2 SVGAGI. The chain's CDR3 is CASSRLQSNQPQHF. The CDR3 DNA reads as TGTGCCAGCAGCCGCCTCCAGAGCAATCAGCCCCAGCATTTT.